The 10 T cell receptor beta chains presented below share a single source sample, sequenced in a study of blood T cell repertoires in COVID-19. Using immunoSEQ multiplex PCR, the repertoire was profiled, and TCRdb retains in-frame clones only, with some absent. This sample has about 200,000 clones, with roughly 84% found just once. Sequencing was done on a sample of peripheral blood. The source of these receptors is a man in his fifties with COVID-19, enrolled during active disease.

V and J are TRBV27 and TRBJ1-5; a weak D match, TRBD1 (6 bases). Germline V CDR1 and CDR2: MNHEY, SMNVEV (reference sequence). The CDR3 has 15 residues. The germline V and J ends were trimmed by 5 bases and 4 bases, with 15 bases remaining between them. For the CDR3, the DNA is TGTGCCAGCAGTACACGCCCTACAGGGAATCAGCCCCAGCATTTT. Its translation: CASSTRPTGNQPQHF.

This chain connects TRBV7-2 to TRBJ2-5; no firm D call. The ends were cut back, 5 bases at V and 10 bases at J, with 11 bases in the middle. This CDR3 region has 11 residues. Germline loops: CDR1 SGHTA, CDR2 FQGNSA. The CDR3: CASSPLRDQYF. The CDR3 region has the DNA TGTGCCAGCAGCCCTCTCCGCGACCAGTACTTC.

The chain combines TRBV4-1 with TRBJ2-2, with D tentatively TRBD1 (6 bases). This CDR3 contains 18 residues. The germline CDR1 and CDR2 sequences are MGHRA and YSYEKL. V gave up 2 bases and J gave up 0 bases, with 16 bases separating them. CDR3: CASSQFTGLGANTGELFF. CDR3 DNA: TGCGCCAGCAGCCAATTCACAGGGCTTGGGGCGAACACCGGGGAGCTGTTTTTT.

This chain links TRBV15 with TRBJ1-5; maybe TRBD1 (5 bases). The V and J ends lost 5 bases and 3 bases respectively, with 14 bases between them. Germline V CDR1 and CDR2: LNHNV, YYDKDF (reference sequence). The CDR3 runs to 15 residues. The CDR3 nucleotides read TGTGCCACCAGCGAACACCAGGGCGCCAATCAGCCCCAGCATTTT. Translation: CATSEHQGANQPQHF.

The rearrangement uses TRBV9 and TRBJ2-6; 7 bases align to TRBD1. This CDR3 region has 15 residues. Germline CDR1 reads SGDLS; CDR2 reads YYNGEE. Unmatched junction bases numbered 5, after V lost 8 bases and J lost 0 bases. The DNA of the CDR3 is TGTGCCAGTTACAGGGGCGACTCTGGGGCCAACGTCCTGACTTTC. It encodes CASYRGDSGANVLTF.

The chain links TRBV19 to TRBJ2-7; TRBD2 matches 14 bases. From germline, CDR1 is LNHDA and CDR2 SQIVND (reference sequence). Trimming removed 7 bases from V and 1 base from J; junction bases left unmatched: 6. The CDR3 extends over 16 amino acids. As DNA, the CDR3 is TGTGCCAGTAAACCTGGGACTAGCGGGAGTTCCTACGAGCAGTACTTC. Amino acid sequence: CASKPGTSGSSYEQYF.

This clone was counted between two and nine times. J is TRBJ2-1 and V is TRBV18; TRBD2 might be the D (5 bases). The CDR3 extends over 15 amino acids. Germline CDR1 KGHSH, CDR2 LQKENI. V lost 2 bases and J 4 bases, leaving 12 bases between the germline ends. The CDR3: CASSPGAGDYNEQFF. The CDR3 DNA is TGTGCCAGCTCACCAGGCGCGGGTGATTACAATGAGCAGTTCTTC.

This clone was recorded a few times. One junction end disagrees with the germline gene, perhaps due to a read error. The rearrangement uses TRBV7-7 and TRBJ2-5, with D hard to call. Per the germline V gene, CDR1 is SSHAT and CDR2 is FNYEAQ (reference sequence). CDR3 length: 15 residues. CDR3 in DNA: TGTGCTAGCAGCCCCCTTGAGAGAAGCCAAGAGACCCAGTACTTC. Protein sequence: CASSPLERSQETQYF.

This chain uses TRBV21-1 with TRBJ1-5; the D call in the table, TRBD1, was not verified against the DNA. TRBV21-1 is a pseudogene. There are 17 residues in the CDR3. This CDR3 is CASSRCRDRGRNQPQHF. The CDR3 DNA reads as TGTGCCAGCAGCAGATGCCGGGACAGGGGACGCAATCAGCCCCAGCATTTT.

This chain uses TRBV27 with TRBJ2-1, with 8 bases lining up with TRBD2. Losses at the gene ends were 3 bases for V and 6 bases for J; bases not matched to a gene: 4. Germline V gene sequence: CDR1 MNHEY, CDR2 SMNVEV (reference sequence). The CDR3 has 14 amino acids. CDR3 loop: CASSLRGAGNEQFF. In DNA form, the CDR3 reads TGTGCCAGCAGTTTGCGGGGGGCAGGCAATGAGCAGTTCTTC.